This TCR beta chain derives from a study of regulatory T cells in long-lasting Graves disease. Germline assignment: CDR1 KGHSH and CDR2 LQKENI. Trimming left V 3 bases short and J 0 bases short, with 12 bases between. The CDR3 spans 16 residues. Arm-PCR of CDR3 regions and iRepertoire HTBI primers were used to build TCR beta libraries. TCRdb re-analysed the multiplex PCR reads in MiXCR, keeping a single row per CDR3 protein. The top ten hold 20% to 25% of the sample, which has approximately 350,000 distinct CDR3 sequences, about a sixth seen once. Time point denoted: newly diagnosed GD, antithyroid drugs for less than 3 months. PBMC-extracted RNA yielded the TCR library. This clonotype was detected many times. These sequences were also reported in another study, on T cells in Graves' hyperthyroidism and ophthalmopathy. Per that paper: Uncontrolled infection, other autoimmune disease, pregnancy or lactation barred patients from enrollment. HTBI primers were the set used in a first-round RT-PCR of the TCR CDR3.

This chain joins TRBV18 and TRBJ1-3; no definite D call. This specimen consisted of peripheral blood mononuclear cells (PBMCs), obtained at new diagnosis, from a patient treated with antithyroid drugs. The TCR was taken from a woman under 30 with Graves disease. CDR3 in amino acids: CASSPTSEYSGNTIYF. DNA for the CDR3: TGTGCCAGCTCACCTACGTCCGAATACTCTGGAAACACCATATATTTT.